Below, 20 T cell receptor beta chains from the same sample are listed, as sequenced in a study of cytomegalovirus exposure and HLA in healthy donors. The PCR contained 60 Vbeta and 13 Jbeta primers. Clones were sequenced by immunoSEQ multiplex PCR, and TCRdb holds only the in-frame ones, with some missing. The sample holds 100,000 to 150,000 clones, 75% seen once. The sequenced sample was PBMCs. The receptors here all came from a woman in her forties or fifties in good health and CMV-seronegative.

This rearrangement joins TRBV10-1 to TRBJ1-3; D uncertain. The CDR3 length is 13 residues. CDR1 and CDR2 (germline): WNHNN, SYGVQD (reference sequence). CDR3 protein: CGAGSSSGNTIYF. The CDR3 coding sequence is TGCGGGGCGGGGTCGAGCTCTGGAAACACCATATATTTT.

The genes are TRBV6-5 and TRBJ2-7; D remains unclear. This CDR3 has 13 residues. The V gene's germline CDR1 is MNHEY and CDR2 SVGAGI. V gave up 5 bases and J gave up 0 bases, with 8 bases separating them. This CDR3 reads CASSRDNSYEQYF. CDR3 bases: TGTGCCAGCAGTCGAGACAACTCCTACGAGCAGTACTTC.

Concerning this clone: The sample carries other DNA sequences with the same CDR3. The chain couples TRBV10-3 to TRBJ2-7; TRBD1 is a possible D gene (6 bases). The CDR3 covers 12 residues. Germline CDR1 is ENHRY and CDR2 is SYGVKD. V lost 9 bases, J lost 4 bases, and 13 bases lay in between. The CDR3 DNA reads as TGTGCCATATCGGGGCAGGGGTACGAGCAGTACTTC. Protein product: CAISGQGYEQYF.

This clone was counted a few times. The CDR3 here is CASSEPGLNYGYTF. The CDR3 region has the DNA TGTGCCAGCAGTGAACCGGGACTGAACTATGGCTACACCTTC. The chain combines TRBV25-1 with TRBJ1-2, with a weak D call TRBD1 (5 bases). V was trimmed by 2 bases and J by 2 bases, leaving 9 bases between them. The CDR3 contains 14 residues. In germline, CDR1 is MGHDK, CDR2 SYGVNS.

This CDR3 is CASRTTVSSYEQYF. The CDR3 nucleotides read TGTGCCAGCAGGACGACAGTTTCTAGCTACGAGCAGTACTTC. The chain combines TRBV28 with TRBJ2-7; maybe TRBD1 (5 bases). Germline V gives CDR1 MDHEN, CDR2 SYDVKM. With 6 bases removed from V and 3 bases from J, the gap between germline ends came to 15 bases. The CDR3 is 14 amino acids.

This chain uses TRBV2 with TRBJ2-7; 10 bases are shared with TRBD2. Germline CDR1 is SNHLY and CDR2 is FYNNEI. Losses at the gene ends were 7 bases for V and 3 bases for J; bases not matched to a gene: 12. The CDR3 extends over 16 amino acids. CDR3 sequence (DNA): TGTGCCAGCATGCGCACTAGCGGGACCCTCGACTACGAGCAGTACTTC. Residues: CASMRTSGTLDYEQYF. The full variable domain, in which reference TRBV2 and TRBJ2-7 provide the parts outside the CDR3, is EPEVTQTPSHQVTQMGQEVILRCVPISNHLYFYWYRQILGQKVEFLVSFYNNEISEKSEIFDDQFSVERPDGSNFTLKIRSTKLEDSAMYFCASMRTSGTLDYEQYFGPGTRLTVT.

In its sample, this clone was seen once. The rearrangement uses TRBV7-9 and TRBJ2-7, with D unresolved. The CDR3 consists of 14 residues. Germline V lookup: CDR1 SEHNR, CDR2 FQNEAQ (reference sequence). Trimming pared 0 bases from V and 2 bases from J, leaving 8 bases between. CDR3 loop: CASSLAHRAYEQYF. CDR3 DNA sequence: TGTGCCAGCAGCTTAGCGCACAGAGCCTACGAGCAGTACTTC.

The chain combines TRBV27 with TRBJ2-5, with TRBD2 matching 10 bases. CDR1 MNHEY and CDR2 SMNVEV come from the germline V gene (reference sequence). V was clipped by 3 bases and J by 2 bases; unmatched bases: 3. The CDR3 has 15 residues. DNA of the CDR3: TGTGCCAGCAGTTTCACTAGCGGGACGCAAGAGACCCAGTACTTC. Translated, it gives CASSFTSGTQETQYF.

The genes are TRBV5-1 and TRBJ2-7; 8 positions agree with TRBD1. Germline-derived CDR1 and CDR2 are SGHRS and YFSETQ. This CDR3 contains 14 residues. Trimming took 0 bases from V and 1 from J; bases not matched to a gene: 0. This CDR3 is CASSLGDRSYEQYF. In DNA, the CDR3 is TGCGCCAGCAGCTTGGGGGACAGGTCCTACGAGCAGTACTTC.

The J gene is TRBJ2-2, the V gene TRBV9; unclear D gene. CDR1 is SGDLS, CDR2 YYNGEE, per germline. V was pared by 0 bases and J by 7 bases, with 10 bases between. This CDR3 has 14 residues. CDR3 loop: CASSVAGIGGELFF. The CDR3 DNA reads TGTGCCAGCAGCGTAGCTGGCATTGGCGGGGAGCTGTTTTTT.

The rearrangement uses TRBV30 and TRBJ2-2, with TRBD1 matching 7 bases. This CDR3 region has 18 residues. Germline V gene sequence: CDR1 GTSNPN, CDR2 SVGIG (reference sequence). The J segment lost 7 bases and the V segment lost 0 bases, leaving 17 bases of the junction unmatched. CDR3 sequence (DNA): TGTGCCTGGAGTGTACTTACCCCGAGACAGGGAGCGGTCGGGGAGCTGTTTTTT. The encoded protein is CAWSVLTPRQGAVGELFF. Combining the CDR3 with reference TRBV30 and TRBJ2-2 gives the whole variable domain SQTIHQWPATLVQPVGSPLSLECTVEGTSNPNLYWYRQAAGRGLQLLFYSVGIGQISSEVPQNLSASRPQDRQFILSSKKLLLSDSGFYLCAWSVLTPRQGAVGELFFGEGSRLTVL.

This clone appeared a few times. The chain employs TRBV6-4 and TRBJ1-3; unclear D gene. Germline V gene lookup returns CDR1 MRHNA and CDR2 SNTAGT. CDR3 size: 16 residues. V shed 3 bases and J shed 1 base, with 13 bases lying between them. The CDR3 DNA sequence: TGTGCCAGCAGTGATGGAGGGTCTCTTTCTGGAAACACCATATATTTT. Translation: CASSDGGSLSGNTIYF.

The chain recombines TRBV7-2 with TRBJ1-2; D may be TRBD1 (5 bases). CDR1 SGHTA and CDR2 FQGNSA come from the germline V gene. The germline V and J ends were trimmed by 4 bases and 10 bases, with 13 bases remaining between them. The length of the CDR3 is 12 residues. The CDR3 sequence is CASSSPQGLYTF. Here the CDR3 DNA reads TGTGCCAGCAGCTCCCCTCAGGGTCTCTACACCTTC.

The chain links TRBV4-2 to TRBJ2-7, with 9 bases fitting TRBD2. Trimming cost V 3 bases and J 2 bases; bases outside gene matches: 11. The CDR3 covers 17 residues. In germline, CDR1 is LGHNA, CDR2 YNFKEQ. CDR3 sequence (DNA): TGTGCCAGCAGCCAGGGAGTTAGCGGGAGTACCACCTACGAGCAGTACTTC. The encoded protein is CASSQGVSGSTTYEQYF.

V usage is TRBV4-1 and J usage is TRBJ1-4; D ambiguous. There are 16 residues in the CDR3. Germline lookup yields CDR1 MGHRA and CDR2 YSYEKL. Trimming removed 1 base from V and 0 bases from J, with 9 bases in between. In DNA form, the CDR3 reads TGCGCCAGCAGCCAAGGGAGCCGGTCAACTAATGAAAAACTGTTTTTT. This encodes CASSQGSRSTNEKLFF.

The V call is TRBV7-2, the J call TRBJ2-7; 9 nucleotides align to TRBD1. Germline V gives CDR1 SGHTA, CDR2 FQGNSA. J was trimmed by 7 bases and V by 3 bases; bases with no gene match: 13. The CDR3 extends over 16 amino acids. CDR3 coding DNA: TGTGCCAGCAGCTTCCAAACCCTCTGGACAGGGGAAGAGCAGTACTTC. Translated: CASSFQTLWTGEEQYF. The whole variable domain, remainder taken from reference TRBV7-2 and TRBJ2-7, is GAGVSQSPSNKVTEKGKDVELRCDPISGHTALYWYRQSLGQGLEFLIYFQGNSAPDKSGLPSDRFSAERTGGSVSTLTIQRTQQEDSAVYLCASSFQTLWTGEEQYFGPGTRLTVT.

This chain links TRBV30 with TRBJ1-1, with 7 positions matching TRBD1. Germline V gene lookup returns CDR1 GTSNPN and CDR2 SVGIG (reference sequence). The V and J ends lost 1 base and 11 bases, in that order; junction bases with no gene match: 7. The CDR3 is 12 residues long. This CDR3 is CAWSATTGVAFF. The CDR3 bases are TGTGCCTGGAGTGCTACAACAGGGGTGGCTTTCTTT.

The DNA for the CDR3 is TGTGCCAGCAGTTCGATTAGCGGGAGGGCCAATGAGCAGTTCTTC. Translated, it gives CASSSISGRANEQFF. The rearrangement uses TRBV6-6 and TRBJ2-1; 11 bases are a match to TRBD2. The CDR3 totals 15 residues. Germline lookup yields CDR1 MNHNY and CDR2 SVGAGI (reference sequence). The V gene end was trimmed by 4 bases and the J gene end by 6 bases; junction bases not matched to a gene: 5.

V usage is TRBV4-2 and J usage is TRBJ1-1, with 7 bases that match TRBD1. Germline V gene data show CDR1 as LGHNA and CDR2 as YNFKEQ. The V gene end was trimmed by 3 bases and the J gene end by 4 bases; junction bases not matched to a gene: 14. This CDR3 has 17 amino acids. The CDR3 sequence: CASSQRQGVWRVTEAFF. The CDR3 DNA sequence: TGTGCCAGCAGCCAGCGACAGGGAGTATGGCGGGTCACTGAAGCTTTCTTT.

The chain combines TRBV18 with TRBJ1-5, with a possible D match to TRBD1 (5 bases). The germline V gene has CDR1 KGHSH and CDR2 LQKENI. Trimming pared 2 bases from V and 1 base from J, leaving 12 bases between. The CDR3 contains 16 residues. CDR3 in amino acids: CASSPDGGLSNQPQHF. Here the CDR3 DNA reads TGTGCCAGCTCACCAGATGGGGGGTTAAGCAATCAGCCCCAGCATTTT.